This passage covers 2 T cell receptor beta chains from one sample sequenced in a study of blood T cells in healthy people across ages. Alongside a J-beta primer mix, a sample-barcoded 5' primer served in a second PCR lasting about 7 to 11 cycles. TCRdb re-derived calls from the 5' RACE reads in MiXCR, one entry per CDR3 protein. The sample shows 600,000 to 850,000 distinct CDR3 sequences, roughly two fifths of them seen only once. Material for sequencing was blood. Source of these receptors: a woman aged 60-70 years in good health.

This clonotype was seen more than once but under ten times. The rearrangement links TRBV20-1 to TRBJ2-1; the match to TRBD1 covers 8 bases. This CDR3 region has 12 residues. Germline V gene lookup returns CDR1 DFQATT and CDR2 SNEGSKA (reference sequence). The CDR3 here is CSLADRGNEQFF. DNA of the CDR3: TGCAGCCTAGCAGACAGGGGTAATGAGCAGTTCTTC.

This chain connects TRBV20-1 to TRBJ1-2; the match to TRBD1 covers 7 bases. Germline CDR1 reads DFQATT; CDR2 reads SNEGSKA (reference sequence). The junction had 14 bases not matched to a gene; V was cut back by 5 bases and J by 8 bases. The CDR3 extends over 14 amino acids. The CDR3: CSASRTGDMWGYTF. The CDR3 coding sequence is TGCAGTGCTTCTCGGACAGGTGACATGTGGGGCTACACCTTC.